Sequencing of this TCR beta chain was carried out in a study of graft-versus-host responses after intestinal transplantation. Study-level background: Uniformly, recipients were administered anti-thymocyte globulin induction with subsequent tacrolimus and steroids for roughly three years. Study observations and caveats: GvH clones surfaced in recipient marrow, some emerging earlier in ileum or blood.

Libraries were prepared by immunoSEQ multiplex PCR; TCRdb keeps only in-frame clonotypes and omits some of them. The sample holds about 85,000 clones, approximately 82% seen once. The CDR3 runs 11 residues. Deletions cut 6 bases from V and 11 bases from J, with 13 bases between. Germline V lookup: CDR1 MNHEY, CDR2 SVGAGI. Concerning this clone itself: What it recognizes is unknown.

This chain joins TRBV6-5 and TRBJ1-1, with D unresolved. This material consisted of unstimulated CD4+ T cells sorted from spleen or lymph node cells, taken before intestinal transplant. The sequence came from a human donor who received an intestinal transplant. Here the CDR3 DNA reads TGTGCCAGCAGCGCGTCCAATAAGGCTTTCTTT. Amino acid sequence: CASSASNKAFF.